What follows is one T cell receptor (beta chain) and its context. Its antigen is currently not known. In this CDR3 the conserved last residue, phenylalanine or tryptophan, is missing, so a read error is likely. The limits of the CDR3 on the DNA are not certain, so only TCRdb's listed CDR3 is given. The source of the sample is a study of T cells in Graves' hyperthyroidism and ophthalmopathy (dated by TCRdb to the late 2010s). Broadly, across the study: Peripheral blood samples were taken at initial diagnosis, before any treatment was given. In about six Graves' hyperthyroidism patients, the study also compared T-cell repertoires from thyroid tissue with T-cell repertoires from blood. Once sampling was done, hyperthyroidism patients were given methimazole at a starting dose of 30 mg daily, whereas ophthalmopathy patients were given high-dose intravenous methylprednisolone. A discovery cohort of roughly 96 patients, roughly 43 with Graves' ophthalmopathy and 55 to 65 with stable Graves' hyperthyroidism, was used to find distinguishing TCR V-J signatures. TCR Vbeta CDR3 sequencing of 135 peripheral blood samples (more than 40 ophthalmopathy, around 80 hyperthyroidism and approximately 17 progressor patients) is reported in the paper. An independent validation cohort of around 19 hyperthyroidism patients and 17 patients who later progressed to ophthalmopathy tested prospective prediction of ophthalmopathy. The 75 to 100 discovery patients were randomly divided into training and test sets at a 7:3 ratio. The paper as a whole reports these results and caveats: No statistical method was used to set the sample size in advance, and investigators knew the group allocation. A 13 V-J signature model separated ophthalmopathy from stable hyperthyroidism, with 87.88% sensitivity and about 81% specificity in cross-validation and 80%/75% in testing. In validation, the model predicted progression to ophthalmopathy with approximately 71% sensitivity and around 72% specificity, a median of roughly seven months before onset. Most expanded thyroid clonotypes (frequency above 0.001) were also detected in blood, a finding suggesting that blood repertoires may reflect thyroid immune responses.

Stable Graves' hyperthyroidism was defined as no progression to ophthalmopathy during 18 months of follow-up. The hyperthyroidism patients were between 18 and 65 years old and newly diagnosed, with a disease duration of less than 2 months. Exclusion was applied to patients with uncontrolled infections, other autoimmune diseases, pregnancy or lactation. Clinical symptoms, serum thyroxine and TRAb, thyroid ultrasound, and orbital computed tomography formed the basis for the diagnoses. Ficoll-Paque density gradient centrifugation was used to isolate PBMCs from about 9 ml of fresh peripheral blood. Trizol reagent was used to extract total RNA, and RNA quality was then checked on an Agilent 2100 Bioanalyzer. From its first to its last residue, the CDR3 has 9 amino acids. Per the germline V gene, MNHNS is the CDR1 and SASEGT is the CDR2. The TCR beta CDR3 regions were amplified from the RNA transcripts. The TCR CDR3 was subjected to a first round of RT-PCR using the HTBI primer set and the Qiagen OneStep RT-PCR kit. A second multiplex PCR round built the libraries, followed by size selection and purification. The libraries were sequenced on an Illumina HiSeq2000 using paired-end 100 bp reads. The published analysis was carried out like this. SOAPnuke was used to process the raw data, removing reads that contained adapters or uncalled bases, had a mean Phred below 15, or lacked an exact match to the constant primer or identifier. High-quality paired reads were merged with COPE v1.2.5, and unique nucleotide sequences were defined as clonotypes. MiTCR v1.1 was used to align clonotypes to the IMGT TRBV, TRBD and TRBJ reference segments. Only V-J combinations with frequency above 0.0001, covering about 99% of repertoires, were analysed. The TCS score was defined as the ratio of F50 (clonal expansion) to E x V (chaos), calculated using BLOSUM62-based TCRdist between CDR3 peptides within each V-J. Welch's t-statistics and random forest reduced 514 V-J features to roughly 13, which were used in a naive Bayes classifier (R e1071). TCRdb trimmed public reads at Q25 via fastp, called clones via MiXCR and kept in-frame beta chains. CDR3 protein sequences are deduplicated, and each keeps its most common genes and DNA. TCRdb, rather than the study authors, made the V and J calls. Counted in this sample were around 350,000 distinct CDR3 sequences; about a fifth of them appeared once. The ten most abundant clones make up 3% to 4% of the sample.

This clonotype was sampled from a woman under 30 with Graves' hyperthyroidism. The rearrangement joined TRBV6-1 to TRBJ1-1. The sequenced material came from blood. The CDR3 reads CASGHEACV.